The T cell receptor beta chain under discussion was sequenced for a study of beta chain features in type 1 diabetes. Findings of the study overall: Since sequencing was performed on cDNA, cells with high TCR expression could be over-represented.

The sequenced template was cDNA made from the entire isolated RNA. Using immunoSEQ multiplex PCR, the repertoire was profiled, and TCRdb retains in-frame clones only, with some absent. The profile shows some 410,000 clones, approximately 15% of them singletons. Averaging around 120 mL, one heparinised blood draw came from each individual donor. The authors sorted CD4+ naive, central memory, regulatory and stem cell-like memory cells via CD45RO/CCR7/CD25/CD127/CD95/CD27. Over 95% purity was reached by all sorted populations. CDR3 size: 13 residues. Trimming stripped 4 bases from V and 8 bases from J, with 11 bases between. CDR1 and CDR2 from the germline V gene are SGHTA and FQGNSA. As to this clone: Its target is not known.

This chain joins TRBV7-2 and TRBJ2-2; possibly TRBD2 for D (5 bases). The material sequenced was naive CD4+ T cells from blood. This TCR was recovered from a man aged 30-40 years in good health. The CDR3 sequence is CASSSGLTGELFF. The CDR3 DNA follows: TGTGCCAGCAGCTCAGGACTTACTGGGGAGCTGTTTTTT.